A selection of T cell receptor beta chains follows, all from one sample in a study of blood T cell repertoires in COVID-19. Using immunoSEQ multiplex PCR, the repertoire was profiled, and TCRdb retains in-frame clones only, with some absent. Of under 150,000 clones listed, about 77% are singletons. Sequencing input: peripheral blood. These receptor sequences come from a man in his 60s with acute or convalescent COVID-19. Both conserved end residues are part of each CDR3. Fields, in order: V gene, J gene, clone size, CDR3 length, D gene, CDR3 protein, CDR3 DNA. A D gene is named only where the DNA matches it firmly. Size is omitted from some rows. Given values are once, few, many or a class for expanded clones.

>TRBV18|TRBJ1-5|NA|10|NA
CASTLGPQHF
TGTGCCAGCACCCTCGGGCCCCAGCATTTT
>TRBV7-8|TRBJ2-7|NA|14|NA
CASSAGRTTYEQYF
TGTGCCAGCAGCGCGGGACGGACCACTTACGAGCAGTACTTC
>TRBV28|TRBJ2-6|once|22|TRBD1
CASSLWMLKGAYGLKGANVLTF
TGTGCCAGCAGTTTATGGATGCTTAAGGGGGCTTACGGTCTCAAAGGGGCCAACGTCCTGACTTTC
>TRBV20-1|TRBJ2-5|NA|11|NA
CSAFDTPTQYF
TGCAGTGCTTTCGACACTCCGACCCAGTACTTC
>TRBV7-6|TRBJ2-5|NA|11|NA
CASSLYKGVYF
TGTGCCAGCAGCTTATATAAGGGAGTTTACTTC
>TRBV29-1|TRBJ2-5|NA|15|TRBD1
CSVPWDRGSAETQYF
TGCAGCGTGCCGTGGGACAGGGGGTCGGCGGAGACCCAGTACTTC
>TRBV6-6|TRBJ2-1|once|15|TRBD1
CASTKPGQGLNEQFF
TGTGCCAGTACTAAACCGGGACAGGGACTCAATGAGCAGTTCTTC
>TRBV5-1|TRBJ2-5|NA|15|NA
CASSSGGARQETQYF
TGCGCCAGCAGCTCCGGAGGAGCGAGACAAGAGACCCAGTACTTC
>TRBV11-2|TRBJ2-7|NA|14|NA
CASSLDRGAREQYF
TGTGCCAGCAGCTTAGATAGGGGCGCCCGCGAGCAGTACTTC
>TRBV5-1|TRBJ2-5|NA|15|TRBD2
CASSLSAGERETQYF
TGCGCCAGCAGCTTGAGCGCGGGAGAGAGGGAGACCCAGTACTTC
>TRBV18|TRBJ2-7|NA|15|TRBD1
CASSPGVTGSYEQYF
TGTGCCAGCTCACCGGGTGTGACAGGGTCCTACGAGCAGTACTTC
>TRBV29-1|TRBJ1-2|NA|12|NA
CSVSLEGYGYTF
TGCAGCGTCTCCCTCGAGGGCTATGGCTACACCTTC
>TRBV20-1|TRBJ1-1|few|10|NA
CSAQDTEAFF
TGCAGTGCTCAGGACACTGAAGCTTTCTTT
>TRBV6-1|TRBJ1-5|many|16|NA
CASSENVQLSNQPQHF
TGTGCCAGCAGTGAAAATGTACAGTTGAGCAATCAGCCCCAGCATTTT
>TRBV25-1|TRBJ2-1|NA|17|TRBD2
CASSYRRGLAGVNEQFF
TGTGCCAGCAGTTACCGGAGGGGACTAGCGGGAGTTAATGAGCAGTTCTTC
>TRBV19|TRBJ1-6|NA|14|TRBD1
CASRPGQGDSPLHF
TGTGCCAGTAGGCCGGGACAGGGGGATTCACCCCTCCACTTT
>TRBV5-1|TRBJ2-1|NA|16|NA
CASSFTGLSAYNEQFF
TGCGCCAGCAGCTTTACAGGTCTTTCCGCCTACAATGAGCAGTTCTTC
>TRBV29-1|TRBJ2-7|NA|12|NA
CSVEPSLYEQYF
TGCAGCGTTGAACCCTCTTTATACGAGCAGTACTTC
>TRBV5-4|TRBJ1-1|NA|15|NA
CASSLAGQKNTEAFF
TGTGCCAGCAGCTTGGCAGGACAGAAGAACACTGAAGCTTTCTTT
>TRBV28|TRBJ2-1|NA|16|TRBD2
CASTDLAGVTYNEQFF
TGTGCCAGCACAGATCTAGCGGGAGTCACCTACAATGAGCAGTTCTTC
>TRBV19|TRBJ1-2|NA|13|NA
CASGNRDGGGYTF
TGTGCCAGTGGAAACAGGGATGGAGGAGGCTACACCTTC
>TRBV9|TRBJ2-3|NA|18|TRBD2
CASSVEGLAGGPPRAQYF
TGTGCCAGCAGCGTAGAAGGACTAGCGGGAGGGCCCCCAAGGGCGCAGTATTTT
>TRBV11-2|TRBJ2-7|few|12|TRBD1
CASRQGSNEQYF
TGTGCCAGTCGACAGGGGTCCAACGAGCAGTACTTC
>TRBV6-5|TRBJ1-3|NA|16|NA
CASSSLDSLSGNTIYF
TGTGCCAGCAGTTCACTGGACAGCCTTTCTGGAAACACCATATATTTT